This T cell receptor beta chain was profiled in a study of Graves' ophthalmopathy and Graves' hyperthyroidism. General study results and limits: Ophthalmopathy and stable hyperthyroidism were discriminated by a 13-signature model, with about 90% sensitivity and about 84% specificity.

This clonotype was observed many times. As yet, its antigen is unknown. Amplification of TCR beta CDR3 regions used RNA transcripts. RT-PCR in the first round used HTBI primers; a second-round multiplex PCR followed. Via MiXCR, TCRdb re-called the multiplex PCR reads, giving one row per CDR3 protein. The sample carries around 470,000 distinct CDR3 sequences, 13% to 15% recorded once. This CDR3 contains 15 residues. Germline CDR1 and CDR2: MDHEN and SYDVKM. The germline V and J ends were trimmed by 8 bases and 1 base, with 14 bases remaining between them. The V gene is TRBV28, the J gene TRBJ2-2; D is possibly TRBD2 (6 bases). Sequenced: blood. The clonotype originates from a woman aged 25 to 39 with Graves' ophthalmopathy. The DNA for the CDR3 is TGTGCCAGCGGTGTAGCGGACCTGAACACCGGGGAGCTGTTTTTT. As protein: CASGVADLNTGELFF.